A single T cell receptor (beta chain) is shown here with its context. This clonotype was observed a few times. This receptor's antigen is unknown. Base qualities are not recorded, but no much larger clone differs from it by a single base. Including cysteine and phenylalanine, the CDR3 has 16 amino acids. Of all the DNA, just the CDR3 is kept, 48 bases in frame from base 1. From V the trimming removes 2 bases and from J it removes 1 base, while the gene matches leave 6 bases of the junction unaccounted for. The germline V gene (reference sequence) supplies CDR1 MNHEY and CDR2 SMNVEV. The data were obtained in a study of patients and donors after allogeneic stem cell transplantation (dated by TCRdb to about 2020). Receptor amplification or capture employed RT-PCR. TCRdb names NextSeq 550 as the instrument used. TCRdb applied fastp at Q25 and MiXCR to the public reads, then kept only in-frame beta chains. Each CDR3 protein appears once, grouped with its most common genes and DNA. This sample is represented by some 960,000 distinct CDR3 sequences; roughly 18% of them were singletons. The ten largest clones capture 6% of the sample.

The receptor was derived from a human donor who was either an allogeneic HSCT recipient or a stem cell or donor lymphocyte infusion donor (not recorded which). It is not recorded whose cells these are; they may come from a transplant donor. The sample taken for sequencing was blood, either unsorted or a sorted T cell fraction (not recorded which). The receptor chain draws on TRBV27 and TRBJ2-7, and TRBD1 matches 9 of the central bases. The CDR3 in this case is CASSLTGQGPSYEQYF. The DNA sequence is as follows: TGTGCCAGCAGTTTAACGGGACAGGGTCCGTCCTACGAGCAGTACTTC.